A selection of T cell receptor beta chains follows, all from one sample in a study of shared clonotypes between healthy human individuals. Produced via immunoSEQ multiplex PCR; TCRdb's table is partial and in-frame only. Of about 1.1 million clones in the sample, roughly 80% were seen once. The sample taken for sequencing was memory CD4+ T cells from PBMCs. The receptors were sampled from a man younger than 35 in good health. Some clones in this sample may be carry-over from other donors' samples. Each CDR3 is given without its conserved first and last residue.

v_call	j_call	cdr3_aa
TRBV28	TRBJ2-3	ATRRGRSTDTQY
TRBV7-3	TRBJ1-2	ASSTARGYGYT
TRBV9	TRBJ2-7	ASSLGLAAYEQY
TRBV21-1	TRBJ2-1	ASSKVSDIDSYNEQF
TRBV14	TRBJ2-3	ASSFIGLAGITDTQY
TRBV6-1	TRBJ1-2	ASSGEAGATYGYT
TRBV11-2	TRBJ1-4	ASSLVADEKLF
TRBV30	TRBJ1-3	AWINGPGNTIY
TRBV28	TRBJ1-3	ASTTASGNTIY
TRBV6-5	TRBJ2-2	ASSSSGGHGELF
TRBV7-9	TRBJ2-4	ASSLVPSAKNIQY
TRBV5-8	TRBJ2-7	ASSRTRLYEQY
TRBV10-1	TRBJ2-7	ASSPVGEQY
TRBV30	TRBJ1-2	AWRRQGIFPYGYT
TRBV6-5	TRBJ2-5	ASSRTSSETQY
TRBV5-4	TRBJ2-7	ASSRSTGGGQY
TRBV19	TRBJ1-2	ASSRYRAGYT
TRBV2	TRBJ1-1	ASSDWGTAEAF
TRBV7-9	TRBJ2-1	ASSRLAGVYEQF
TRBV5-1	TRBJ2-3	ASSLDRAIDTQY
TRBV7-2	TRBJ1-2	ASSSQGYGYT
TRBV2	TRBJ2-3	ASRYRGEATDTQY
TRBV7-3	TRBJ2-1	ASRLTGTSYDEQF
TRBV30	TRBJ2-5	AWSPDRAGGTQY
TRBV27	TRBJ2-7	ASSLGTGTTLPYEQY
TRBV7-9	TRBJ1-3	ASSLQGPNTIY
TRBV6-5	TRBJ1-2	ASRNRGGYGYT
TRBV28	TRBJ2-1	ASSPGTGRYNEQF
TRBV30	TRBJ1-1	ACRDRGGNTEAF
TRBV6-6	TRBJ2-1	ASSLREGQRF
TRBV28	TRBJ2-1	ASQRPGVAYNEQF
TRBV5-1	TRBJ1-5	ASSLAGHQPQH
TRBV9	TRBJ2-1	ASGTSGRGSYNEQF
TRBV6-5	TRBJ1-1	ASTRQGVNTEAF
TRBV30	TRBJ1-1	AWSGTNTEAF
TRBV11-2	TRBJ2-1	ASSLRLASGSEEQF
TRBV7-2	TRBJ2-7	ASSLQINYEQY
TRBV6-6	TRBJ2-7	ASSFGGSSYEQY
TRBV6-5	TRBJ1-1	ASRLLDSFPEAF
TRBV19	TRBJ1-1	ASSIDRHRGGNTEAF
TRBV29-1	TRBJ2-1	SATTYNEQF
TRBV7-2	TRBJ2-3	ASSLVGGSVTDTQY
TRBV6-5	TRBJ2-2	ASSYSPGTGELF
TRBV28	TRBJ2-6	ASSSEGARGANVLT
TRBV4-2	TRBJ2-2	ASSRQTGRNTGELF
TRBV19	TRBJ2-1	ASSTSEGLFRNEQF
TRBV7-9	TRBJ1-3	ASSGGRAVPRNTIY
TRBV4-2	TRBJ2-7	ASSQAGTGAYEQY
TRBV5-8	TRBJ2-3	ASSIGQAGGGDTQY
TRBV6-5	TRBJ2-1	ASRDPGNEQF